This is a list of T cell receptor beta chains from one sample in a study of blood T cell repertoires in COVID-19. Here immunoSEQ multiplex PCR was the method, and the copy in TCRdb shows in-frame clones only, minus some. The sample has fewer than 300,000 clones, approximately 91% seen once; the top ten hold over 2%. Sequenced material: peripheral blood. The receptors were sampled from a woman between 25 and 40 years old with COVID-19, enrolled during active disease. Each CDR3 is given with its conserved first and last residue. A D gene is named only where the DNA matches it firmly. A row's size may be missing; if present it is once, few, many or a size class.

J gene,clone size,D gene,V gene,CDR3 DNA,CDR3 protein
TRBJ2-1,NA,NA,TRBV19,TGTGCCAGTAGTATCGCGTATGAGCAGTTCTTC,CASSIAYEQFF
TRBJ2-7,NA,TRBD2,TRBV4-1,TGCGCCAGCAGCCAATGGGGGGGTAGAGTGGCTAGCGGGGGCTCCTACGAGCAGTACTTC,CASSQWGGRVASGGSYEQYF
TRBJ1-1,NA,TRBD1,TRBV6-4,TGTGCCAGCAGTGTTGGGACAGGGAAAAAGGAGGGTAAGAACACTGAAGCTTTCTTT,CASSVGTGKKEGKNTEAFF
TRBJ2-2,NA,TRBD2,TRBV19,TGTGCCAGTAGTCTAGCGGGAGTAAAGGACGGGGAGCTGTTTTTT,CASSLAGVKDGELFF
TRBJ2-3,NA,NA,TRBV10-1,TGCGCCAGCAGTGAGTCAAGTACTAGCAGCACAGATACGCAGTATTTT,CASSESSTSSTDTQYF
TRBJ1-5,NA,NA,TRBV2,TGTGCCAGCAGTGAAGCGCTTCTAGGAGGGAATTTCAATCAGCCCCAGCATTTT,CASSEALLGGNFNQPQHF
TRBJ2-7,NA,NA,TRBV12-5,TGTGCTAGTGGTTTACAAAGCATAGAGGCTACCTACGAGCAGTACTTC,CASGLQSIEATYEQYF
TRBJ1-2,NA,NA,TRBV27,TGTGCCAGCAGTCCGGACGGGAACACTTTCGGCTACACCTTC,CASSPDGNTFGYTF
TRBJ2-2,NA,NA,TRBV5-6,TGTGCCAGCAGCTTAGGCCTAGGAGGGAACACCGGGGAGCTGTTTTTT,CASSLGLGGNTGELFF
TRBJ1-5,NA,NA,TRBV2,TGTGCCAGCAGTGAAGCGGGGCAGACCTATCAGCCCCAGCATTTT,CASSEAGQTYQPQHF
TRBJ2-5,NA,TRBD1,TRBV7-2,TGTGCCAGCAGCTTAGATGGGACAGTACGAGAGACCCAGTACTTC,CASSLDGTVRETQYF
TRBJ2-1,once,TRBD1,TRBV18,TGTGCCAGCTCACCAGGGACAGGGGCTAGGGAGCAGTTCTTC,CASSPGTGAREQFF
TRBJ1-1,NA,TRBD1,TRBV28,TGTGCCAGCAGTCCCCTGACAGGGTTGAACACTGAAGCTTTCTTT,CASSPLTGLNTEAFF
TRBJ2-2,once,TRBD1,TRBV19,TGTGCCAGTAGTGTACAGGGGGTGAACACCGGGGAGCTGTTTTTT,CASSVQGVNTGELFF